This T cell receptor (beta chain) stems from a study of cytomegalovirus exposure and HLA in healthy donors. The study, taken as a whole, reports: Analysis was carried out at a later point, and it linked a missense DCLRE1C variant to TCR beta V- and J-gene trimming. A further, later analysis showed that HLA-associated TCR beta chains (compared with equally common others) were more clonally expanded.

Germline CDR1 SGHNT, CDR2 YYREEE (reference sequence). The CDR3 length is 14 residues. Trimming took 0 bases from V and 6 from J, leaving 13 bases between them. Relative to its sample, this clone is medium-sized. What it recognizes is unknown. Vbeta (60) and Jbeta (13) primers were used in the PCR. Some clones are missing from TCRdb's copy, which holds only in-frame ones; the method was immunoSEQ multiplex PCR. Of around 120,000 clones listed, roughly four fifths are singletons. The sequencing sample was made of PBMCs. The sequence was obtained from a woman under 40 in good health and CMV-seropositive. This chain uses TRBV5-4 with TRBJ2-7; D gene ambiguous. CDR3 sequence: CASSLELNSGEQYF. The DNA for the CDR3 is TGTGCCAGCAGCTTGGAGCTTAACTCAGGCGAGCAGTACTTC.